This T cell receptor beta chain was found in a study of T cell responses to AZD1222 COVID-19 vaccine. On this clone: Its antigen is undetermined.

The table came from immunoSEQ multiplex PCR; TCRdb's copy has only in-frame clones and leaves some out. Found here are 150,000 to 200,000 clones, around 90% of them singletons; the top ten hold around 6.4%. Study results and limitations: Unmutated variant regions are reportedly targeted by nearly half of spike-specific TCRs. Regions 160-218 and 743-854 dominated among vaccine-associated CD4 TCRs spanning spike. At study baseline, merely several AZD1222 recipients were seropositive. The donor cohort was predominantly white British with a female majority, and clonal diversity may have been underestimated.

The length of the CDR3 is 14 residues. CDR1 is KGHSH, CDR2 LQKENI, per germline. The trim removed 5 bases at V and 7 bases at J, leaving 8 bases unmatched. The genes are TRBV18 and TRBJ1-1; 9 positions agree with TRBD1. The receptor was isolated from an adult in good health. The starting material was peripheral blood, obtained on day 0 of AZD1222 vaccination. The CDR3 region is CASSAGTGTDEAFF. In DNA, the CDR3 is TGTGCCAGCTCAGCCGGGACAGGGACGGATGAAGCTTTCTTT.